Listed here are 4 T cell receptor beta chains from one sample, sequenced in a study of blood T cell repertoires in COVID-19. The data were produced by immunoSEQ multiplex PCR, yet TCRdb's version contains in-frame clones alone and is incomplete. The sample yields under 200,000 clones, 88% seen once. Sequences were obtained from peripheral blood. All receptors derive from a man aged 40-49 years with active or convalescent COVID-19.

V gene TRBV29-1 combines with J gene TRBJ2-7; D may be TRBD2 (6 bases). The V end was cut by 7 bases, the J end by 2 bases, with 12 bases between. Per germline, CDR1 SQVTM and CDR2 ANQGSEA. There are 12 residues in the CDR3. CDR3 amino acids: CSGGESTYEQYF. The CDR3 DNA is TGCAGCGGCGGGGAATCTACCTACGAGCAGTACTTC.

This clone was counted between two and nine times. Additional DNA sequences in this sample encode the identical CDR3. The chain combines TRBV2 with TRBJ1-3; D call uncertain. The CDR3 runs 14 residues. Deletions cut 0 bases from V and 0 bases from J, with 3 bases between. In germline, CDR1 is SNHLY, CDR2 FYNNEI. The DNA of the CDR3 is TGTGCCAGCAGTGAAGCGAGCTCTGGAAACACCATATATTTT. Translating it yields CASSEASSGNTIYF. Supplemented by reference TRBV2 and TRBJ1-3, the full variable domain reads EPEVTQTPSHQVTQMGQEVILRCVPISNHLYFYWYRQILGQKVEFLVSFYNNEISEKSEIFDDQFSVERPDGSNFTLKIRSTKLEDSAMYFCASSEASSGNTIYFGEGSWLTVV.

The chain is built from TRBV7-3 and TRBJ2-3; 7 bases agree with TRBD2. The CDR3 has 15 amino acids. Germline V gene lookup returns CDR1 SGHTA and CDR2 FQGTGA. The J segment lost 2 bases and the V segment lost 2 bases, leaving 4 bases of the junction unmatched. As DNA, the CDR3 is TGTGCCAGCAGCTTACTCGGGGGGACCACAGATACGCAGTATTTT. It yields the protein CASSLLGGTTDTQYF.

CDR3 in DNA: TGTGCCAGCAGTTTCGGCCCGACACCGGGCTACACCTTC. This codes for CASSFGPTPGYTF. The chain has TRBV12-3 or TRBV12-4 and TRBJ1-2, with unresolved D. Trimming pared 3 bases from V and 8 bases from J, leaving 13 bases between. The length of the CDR3 is 13 residues.